This record concerns one T cell receptor beta chain sequence. Amplification used primers for 54 TRBV and 13 TRBJ segments. Cultured samples were sequenced at survey resolution, targeting 55,000 to 60,000 T cell genomes. TCRdb keeps only in-frame clones here, not all; method: immunoSEQ multiplex PCR. The table has 3,000 to 4,500 clones, just over 75% seen once. After approximately 16 days' expansion, CD4+ cells were restimulated around 23 h with HeLa expressing allogeneic DPB1. Stimulation used HeLa cells expressing transduced HLA-DPA1/DPB1, HLA-DM, invariant chain and CD80. Irradiated (100 Gy) HeLa cells stimulated CD4+ cells at 3:1 with about 50 U/mL IL-2. This entry comes from a study of T cell repertoires and HLA-DP antigens. Study-wide background: The donors, ranging 18-to-29 to 60-to-69 years, included a couple of males and one female.

In germline, CDR1 is MNHEY, CDR2 SVGAGI. This CDR3 has 14 residues. The V segment lost 6 bases and the J segment 7 bases; nucleotides outside the gene matches: 11. This clonotype was obtained from a woman aged 18-30 years in good health and CMV-seronegative. This chain connects TRBV6-5 to TRBJ1-2, with 7 bases aligning to TRBD1. Input material: CD137- CD4+ T cells from cultured PBMCs. CDR3 residues: CASRRDSEESGYTF. CDR3 sequence (DNA): TGTGCCAGCAGGCGGGACAGCGAGGAGTCTGGCTACACCTTC.